This is a list of T cell receptor beta chains from one sample in a study of cytomegalovirus exposure and HLA in healthy donors. This table comes from immunoSEQ multiplex PCR, and its TCRdb copy is limited to in-frame clones, with some not included. This sample carries 160,000 or so clones, approximately 82% of them seen once, and the ten largest clones take roughly 8%. Material: PBMCs. These receptors all come from a male donor in good health and CMV-seropositive. The CDR3 runs from the conserved cysteine through the conserved F or W. Fields, in order: D gene, clone size, J gene, V gene, CDR3 DNA, CDR3 protein. The D gene is left open where the match is weak. Size values are once, few and many counts, or a class for expanded clones, and some rows have none.

. . TRBJ2-2 TRBV30 TGTGCCTGGAGTCTCCCGGCCGGGGAGCTGTTTTTT CAWSLPAGELFF
TRBD1 once TRBJ1-1 TRBV10-3 TGTGCCTCCCAGAGGGGGCAGGGGAACACTGAAGCTTTCTTT CASQRGQGNTEAFF
TRBD1 . TRBJ1-2 TRBV28 TGTGCCAGCAGTTCACTGGACAGGGGGCGCGATGGCTACACCTTC CASSSLDRGRDGYTF
. . TRBJ2-3 TRBV9 TGTGCCAGCAGCGTAGCGGGTAGCGCAGATACGCAGTATTTT CASSVAGSADTQYF
. . TRBJ1-2 TRBV19 TGTGCCAGAACGGGAAACTATGGCTACACCTTC CARTGNYGYTF
. . TRBJ2-1 TRBV28 TGTGCCAGCTCCATTGAGGAGCAGTTCTTC CASSIEEQFF
. few TRBJ2-5 TRBV19 TGTGCCAGTAGTATCCAGGCAGGGCGCGAGACCCAGTACTTC CASSIQAGRETQYF
. . TRBJ2-5 TRBV2 TGTGCCAGCAGGGCTGGTGGTACTGTCAGGGAAGAGCAGTACTTC CASRAGGTVREEQYF
TRBD1 . TRBJ2-7 TRBV18 TGTGCCAGCTCACCTTCCGGGACAGGCCCTTACGAGCAGTACTTC CASSPSGTGPYEQYF
. . TRBJ2-1 TRBV6-1 TGTGCCAGCAGTCCCGGGACTCCGTTCTACAATGAGCAGTTCTTC CASSPGTPFYNEQFF
TRBD1 . TRBJ2-3 TRBV9 TGTGCCAGCAGCGTAGGACAGGGCTTTAGCACAGATACGCAGTATTTT CASSVGQGFSTDTQYF
. . TRBJ2-6 TRBV10-1 TGCGCCAGCAGTGAAGACATAGACTCTGGGGCCAACGGCCTGACTTTC CASSEDIDSGANGLTF
TRBD1 . TRBJ2-4 TRBV25-1 TGTGCCAGCAGTGCGCACGGACAGGGGGGTAGCATTCAGTACTTC CASSAHGQGGSIQYF
. few TRBJ2-2 TRBV2 TGTGCCAGCAGTGAAGGTTTACAGGGTCCGGGGGAGCTGTTTTTT CASSEGLQGPGELFF
. . TRBJ2-2 TRBV19 TGTGCCAGCCGGGGGGGACACAGGGGTGCCGGGGAGCTGTTTTTT CASRGGHRGAGELFF
. . TRBJ2-5 TRBV5-6 TGTGCCAGCAGTTACGAGGTAGAGGGAGAGACCCAGTACTTC CASSYEVEGETQYF
. . TRBJ1-2 TRBV11-2 TGTGCCAGCAGCACATCAGGCTTCTATGGCTACACCTTC CASSTSGFYGYTF
. . TRBJ2-3 TRBV7-8 TGTGCCAGCAGCTTACAGGGGTTCGCAGATACGCAGTATTTT CASSLQGFADTQYF
TRBD1 . TRBJ1-1 TRBV4-3 TGCGCCAGCAGCCCCTGGGACAGGGGGAACACTGAAGCTTTCTTT CASSPWDRGNTEAFF
. . TRBJ2-1 TRBV2 TGTGCCAGCAGTGGTTATCGAGTAGACAATGAGCAGTTCTTC CASSGYRVDNEQFF
TRBD2 . TRBJ2-7 TRBV5-1 TGCGCCAGCAGCCTGGGACTAGCCAGGACCTACGAGCAGTACTTC CASSLGLARTYEQYF
. . TRBJ2-2 TRBV27 TGTGCCAGCAGTTTGAGACAGGCCGGGGAGCTGTTTTTT CASSLRQAGELFF
TRBD1 . TRBJ2-7 TRBV5-1 TGCGCCAGCAACCCGGGACAGGGCCTGGGAGAGCAGTACTTC CASNPGQGLGEQYF
. once TRBJ1-1 TRBV5-4 TGTGCCAGCAGCTTTGCCGGCAGGGTTGAAGCTTTCTTT CASSFAGRVEAFF
. . TRBJ1-4 TRBV9 TGTGCCAGCAGTCTGGGAGGTGGGGAAACTAATGAAAAACTGTTTTTT CASSLGGGETNEKLFF
. . TRBJ2-1 TRBV7-2 TGTGCCAGCAGCCCAGACGGGGGCTCCTACAATGAGCAGTTCTTC CASSPDGGSYNEQFF
. . TRBJ1-1 TRBV5-1 TGCGCCAGCCGATCGGGTCCGAACACTGAAGCTTTCTTT CASRSGPNTEAFF
. few TRBJ2-6 TRBV5-1 TGCGCCAGCAGCTTGGAATGGGGGTCAGGAGGGGCCAACGGCCTGACTTTC CASSLEWGSGGANGLTF
. . TRBJ2-7 TRBV28 TGTGCCAGCAGCCTCCCCGGGGTAAACTACGAGCAGTACTTC CASSLPGVNYEQYF
TRBD1 . TRBJ2-2 TRBV7-9 TGTGCCAGCAGCTTAGGGGGACAGGGGGCGAGCACCGGGGAGCTGTTTTTT CASSLGGQGASTGELFF
. . TRBJ2-2 TRBV9 TGTGCCAGCAGCGTCCAGCGGGCAGGCGGGGAGCTGTTTTTT CASSVQRAGGELFF
. . TRBJ2-7 TRBV7-8 TGTGCCAGCAGCTCCACCGGGATATTCTACGAGCAGTACTTC CASSSTGIFYEQYF
. . TRBJ2-2 TRBV7-2 TGTGCCAGCAGCTATCCGGCGGGGGCGGGGACCGGGGAGCTGTTTTTT CASSYPAGAGTGELFF